The clone carrying this TCR beta chain appeared a few times. Its antigen remains unknown. Unique molecular identifiers were present on cDNA, and template switching added a universal primer site. Via MiXCR, TCRdb re-called the 5' RACE reads, giving one row per CDR3 protein. The data hold fewer than 250,000 distinct CDR3 sequences, with about a tenth observed a single time. The data originate from a study of identical twins. The study, taken as a whole, reports: Researchers reported excess low generation probability among twin-shared out-of-frame alpha sequences.

Trimming cost V 0 bases and J 5 bases, with 13 bases left between them. This CDR3 comprises 15 residues. Germline lookup yields CDR1 SGDLS and CDR2 YYNGEE. Material for sequencing was memory (CD45RO+) T cells sorted from blood. The chain is built from TRBV9 and TRBJ2-3; maybe TRBD1 (5 bases). This clonotype was sampled from a woman under 30 in good health. This chain's CDR3 is CASSVEGRPGDTQYF. CDR3 bases: TGTGCCAGCAGCGTAGAGGGGCGTCCGGGAGATACGCAGTATTTT. Complete variable domain (other parts from reference TRBV9 and TRBJ2-3): DSGVTQTPKHLITATGQRVTLRCSPRSGDLSVYWYQQSLDQGLQFLIQYYNGEERAKGNILERFSAQQFPDLHSELNLSSLELGDSALYFCASSVEGRPGDTQYFGPGTRLTVL.